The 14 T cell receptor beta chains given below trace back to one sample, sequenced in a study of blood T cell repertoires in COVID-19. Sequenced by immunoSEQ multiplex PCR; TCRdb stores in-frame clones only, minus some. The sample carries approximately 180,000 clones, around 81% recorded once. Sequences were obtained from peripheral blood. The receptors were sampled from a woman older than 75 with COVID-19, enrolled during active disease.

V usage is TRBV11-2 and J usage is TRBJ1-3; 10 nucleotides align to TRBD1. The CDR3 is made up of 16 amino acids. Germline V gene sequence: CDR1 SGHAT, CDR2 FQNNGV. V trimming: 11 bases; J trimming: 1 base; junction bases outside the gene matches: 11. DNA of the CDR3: TGTGCCTCCAAATCCCCGGACAGGGGGTCTGGAAACACCATATATTTT. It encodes CASKSPDRGSGNTIYF.

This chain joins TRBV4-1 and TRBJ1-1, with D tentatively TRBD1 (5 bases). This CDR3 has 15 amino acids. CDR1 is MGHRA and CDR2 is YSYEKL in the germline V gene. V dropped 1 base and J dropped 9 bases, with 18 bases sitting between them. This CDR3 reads CASSQVNPVTAKAFF. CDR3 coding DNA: TGCGCCAGCAGCCAAGTAAACCCGGTGACAGCTAAAGCTTTCTTT.

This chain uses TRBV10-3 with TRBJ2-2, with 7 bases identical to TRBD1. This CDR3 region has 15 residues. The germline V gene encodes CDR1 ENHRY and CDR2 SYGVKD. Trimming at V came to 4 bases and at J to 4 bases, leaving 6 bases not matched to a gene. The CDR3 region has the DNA TGTGCCATCAGTGGCCGGACAGGTAGCACCGGGGAGCTGTTTTTT. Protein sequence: CAISGRTGSTGELFF.

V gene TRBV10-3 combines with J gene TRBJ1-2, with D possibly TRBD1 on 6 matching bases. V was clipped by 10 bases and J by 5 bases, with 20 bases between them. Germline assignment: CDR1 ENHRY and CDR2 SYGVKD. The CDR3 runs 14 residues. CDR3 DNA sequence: TGTGCCACCAACAGGGCCAACGGGGGGTATGGCTACACCTTC. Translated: CATNRANGGYGYTF.

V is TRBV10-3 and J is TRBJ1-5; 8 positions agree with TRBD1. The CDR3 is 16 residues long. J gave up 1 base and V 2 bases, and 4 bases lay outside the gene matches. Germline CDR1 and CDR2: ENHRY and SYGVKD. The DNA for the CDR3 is TGTGCCATCAGTGAGGACAGGGGAAGGAGCAATCAGCCCCAGCATTTT. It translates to CAISEDRGRSNQPQHF.

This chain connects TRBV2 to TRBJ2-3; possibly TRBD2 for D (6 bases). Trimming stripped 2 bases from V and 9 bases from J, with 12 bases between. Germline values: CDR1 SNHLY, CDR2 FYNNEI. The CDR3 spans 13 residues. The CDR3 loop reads CASSESWRGTQYF. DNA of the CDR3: TGTGCCAGCAGTGAAAGTTGGCGGGGCACGCAGTATTTT.

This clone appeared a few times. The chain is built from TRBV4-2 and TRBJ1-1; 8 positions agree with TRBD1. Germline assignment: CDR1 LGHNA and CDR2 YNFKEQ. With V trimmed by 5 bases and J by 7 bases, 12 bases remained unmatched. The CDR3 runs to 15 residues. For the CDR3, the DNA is TGTGCCAGCAGCGCCCGGACAGGGACAACAGATGAAGCTTTCTTT. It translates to CASSARTGTTDEAFF.

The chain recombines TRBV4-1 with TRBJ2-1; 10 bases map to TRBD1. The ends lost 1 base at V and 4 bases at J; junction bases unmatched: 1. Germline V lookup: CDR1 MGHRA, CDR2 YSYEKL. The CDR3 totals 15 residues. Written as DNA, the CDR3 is TGCGCCAGCAGCCAAGGGACAGGGGGTTACAATGAGCAGTTCTTC. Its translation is CASSQGTGGYNEQFF.

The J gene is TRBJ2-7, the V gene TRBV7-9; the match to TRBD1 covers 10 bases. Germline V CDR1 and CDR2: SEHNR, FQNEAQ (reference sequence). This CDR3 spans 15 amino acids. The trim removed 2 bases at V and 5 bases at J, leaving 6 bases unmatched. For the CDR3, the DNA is TGTGCCAGCAGCTTAAAGACAGGGGGCCTAGACGAGCAGTACTTC. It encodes CASSLKTGGLDEQYF.

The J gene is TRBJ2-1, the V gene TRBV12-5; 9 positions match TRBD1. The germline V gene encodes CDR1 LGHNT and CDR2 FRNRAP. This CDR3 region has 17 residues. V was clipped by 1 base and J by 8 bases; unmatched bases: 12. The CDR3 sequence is CASGLAPTGGITDEQFF. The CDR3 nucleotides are TGTGCTAGTGGTTTGGCCCCGACAGGGGGAATTACGGATGAGCAGTTCTTC.

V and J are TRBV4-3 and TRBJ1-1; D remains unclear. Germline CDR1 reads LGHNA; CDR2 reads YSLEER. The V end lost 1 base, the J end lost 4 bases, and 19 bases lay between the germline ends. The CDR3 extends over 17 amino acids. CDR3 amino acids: CASSQVSLRGPLTEAFF. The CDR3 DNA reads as TGCGCCAGCAGCCAAGTTTCCTTGAGAGGGCCGCTCACTGAAGCTTTCTTT.

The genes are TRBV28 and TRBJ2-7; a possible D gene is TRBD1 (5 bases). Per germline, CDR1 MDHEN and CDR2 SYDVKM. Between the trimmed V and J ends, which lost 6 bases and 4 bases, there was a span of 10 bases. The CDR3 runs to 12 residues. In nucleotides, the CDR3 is TGTGCCAGCAGAGGGGTAAGGTACGAGCAGTACTTC. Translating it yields CASRGVRYEQYF.

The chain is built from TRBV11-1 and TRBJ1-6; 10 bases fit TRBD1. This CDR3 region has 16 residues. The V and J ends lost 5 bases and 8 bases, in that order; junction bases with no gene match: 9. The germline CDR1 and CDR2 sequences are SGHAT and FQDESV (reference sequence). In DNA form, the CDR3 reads TGTGCCAGCAGCCGCCGACAGGGGGCATGGGATTCACCCCTCCACTTT. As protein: CASSRRQGAWDSPLHF.

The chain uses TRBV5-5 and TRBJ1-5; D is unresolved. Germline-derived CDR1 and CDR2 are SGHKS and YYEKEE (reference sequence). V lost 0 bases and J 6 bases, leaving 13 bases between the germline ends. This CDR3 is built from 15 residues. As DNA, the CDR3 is TGTGCCAGCAGCTTGGCCCCTTCAGTTGGTCAGCCCCAGCATTTT. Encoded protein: CASSLAPSVGQPQHF.